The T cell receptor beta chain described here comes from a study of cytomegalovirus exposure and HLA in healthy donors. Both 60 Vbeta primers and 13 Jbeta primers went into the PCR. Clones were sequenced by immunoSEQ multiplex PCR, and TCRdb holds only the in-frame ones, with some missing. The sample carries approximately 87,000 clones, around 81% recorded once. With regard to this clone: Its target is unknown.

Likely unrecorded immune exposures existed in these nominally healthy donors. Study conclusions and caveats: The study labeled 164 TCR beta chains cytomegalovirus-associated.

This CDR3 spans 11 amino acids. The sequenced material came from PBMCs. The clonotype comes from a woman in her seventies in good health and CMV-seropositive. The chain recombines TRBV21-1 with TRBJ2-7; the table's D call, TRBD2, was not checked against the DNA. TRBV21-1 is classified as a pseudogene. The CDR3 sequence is CASSNRDEQYF. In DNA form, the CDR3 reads TGTGCCAGCAGCAATCGAGACGAGCAGTACTTC.